This entry lists 21 T cell receptor beta chains sequenced from one sample in a study of blood T cell repertoires in COVID-19. The repertoire was sequenced with immunoSEQ multiplex PCR; TCRdb's copy has only in-frame clones and lacks some. The sample includes 200,000 or so clones, more than 80% of them seen just once. The sequenced sample consisted of peripheral blood. The receptors stem from a woman of 80 years or more with COVID-19, enrolled during active disease.

This chain joins TRBV2 and TRBJ1-6; D might be TRBD1 (6 bases). Trimming removed 4 bases from V and 7 bases from J, with 14 bases in between. Germline lookup yields CDR1 SNHLY and CDR2 FYNNEI. The CDR3 sequence is 15 residues long. CDR3 sequence (DNA): TGTGCCAGCAGTGTACAGGGCGCGGTAAATTCACCCCTCCACTTT. It codes for CASSVQGAVNSPLHF.

This rearrangement joins TRBV6-1 to TRBJ1-2; 8 nucleotides agree with TRBD1. With 3 bases clipped from V and 6 bases from J, the junction kept 0 bases outside the gene matches. The CDR3 totals 12 residues. Germline CDR1 is MNHNS and CDR2 is SASEGT. This CDR3 is CASSDRGHGYTF. The CDR3 DNA follows: TGTGCCAGCAGTGACAGGGGGCATGGCTACACCTTC.

The sample holds one count of this clone. The chain combines TRBV28 with TRBJ1-1; perhaps TRBD1 as D (5 bases). The CDR3 spans 14 residues. Trimming stripped 10 bases from V and 4 bases from J, with 19 bases between. Germline V gene sequence: CDR1 MDHEN, CDR2 SYDVKM. CDR3 region: CATTDPGRATEAFF. CDR3 sequence (DNA): TGTGCCACCACCGATCCAGGCAGGGCCACTGAAGCTTTCTTT.

V gene TRBV6-1 combines with J gene TRBJ1-1; unclear D gene. Deletions cut 8 bases from V and 4 bases from J, with 14 bases between. The V gene's germline CDR1 is MNHNS and CDR2 SASEGT. This CDR3 has 13 residues. The CDR3 sequence: CASREEVGTEAFF. In nucleotides, the CDR3 is TGTGCCAGCCGGGAGGAGGTGGGCACTGAAGCTTTCTTT.

The chain couples TRBV5-5 to TRBJ2-3; D possibly corresponds to TRBD2 (5 bases). V was shortened by 4 bases and J by 4 bases, with 19 bases between the two germline ends. CDR1 is SGHKS and CDR2 is YYEKEE in the germline V gene (reference sequence). The CDR3 totals 16 residues. The CDR3 DNA follows: TGTGCCAGCAGCCCACGGACGGGGTCGGGGTCAGATACGCAGTATTTT. Residues: CASSPRTGSGSDTQYF.

The chain is built from TRBV7-2 and TRBJ2-1, with 10 positions matching TRBD2. Trimming cost V 3 bases and J 6 bases; bases outside gene matches: 14. The CDR3 has 18 residues. CDR1 and CDR2 from the germline V gene are SGHTA and FQGNSA. CDR3 amino acids: CASSFQRGLAGEGNEQFF. The CDR3 nucleotides are TGTGCCAGCAGCTTCCAAAGAGGTCTAGCGGGAGAGGGCAATGAGCAGTTCTTC.

This clone is a singleton in its sample. The V call is TRBV5-4, the J call TRBJ1-4, with D maybe TRBD1 (6 bases). Trimming took off 1 base at V and 8 bases at J, with 12 bases between the two ends. This CDR3 comprises 14 residues. CDR1 and CDR2 (germline): SGHNT, YYREEE (reference sequence). The CDR3 loop reads CASSLPGDTEKLFF. Written as DNA, the CDR3 is TGTGCCAGCAGCTTGCCAGGGGATACGGAAAAACTGTTTTTT.

The V call is TRBV5-1, the J call TRBJ2-6, with unresolved D. The CDR3 runs to 15 residues. CDR1 is SGHRS, CDR2 YFSETQ, per germline. Trimming took off 1 base at V and 1 base at J, with 6 bases between the two ends. The CDR3 spells CASSLTGSGANVLTF. The CDR3 DNA reads as TGCGCCAGCAGCTTGACCGGGTCTGGGGCCAACGTCCTGACTTTC.

V usage is TRBV6-5 and J usage is TRBJ2-1; 11 bases are shared with TRBD1. CDR1 MNHEY and CDR2 SVGAGI come from the germline V gene. With V trimmed by 7 bases and J by 10 bases, 3 bases remained unmatched. The CDR3 spans 12 residues. The CDR3 reads CASKGTGGEQFF. Here the CDR3 DNA reads TGTGCCAGCAAAGGGACAGGGGGAGAGCAGTTCTTC.

The V and J genes are TRBV30 and TRBJ2-1; 9 nucleotides line up with TRBD2. The V gene's germline CDR1 is GTSNPN and CDR2 SVGIG (reference sequence). CDR3 length: 15 amino acids. The V segment lost 5 bases and the J segment 2 bases; nucleotides outside the gene matches: 7. CDR3: CAWGTLAGPYNEQFF. CDR3 DNA sequence: TGTGCCTGGGGGACTCTAGCGGGGCCCTACAATGAGCAGTTCTTC.

The V call is TRBV5-6, the J call TRBJ2-3; 8 bases align to TRBD1. Germline CDR1 and CDR2: SGHDT and YYEEEE. The junction had 13 bases not matched to a gene; V was cut back by 0 bases and J by 4 bases. The CDR3 contains 18 residues. The CDR3 bases are TGTGCCAGCAGCTTGGTTTGGGCAGGGGGCGAGGGCGCAGATACGCAGTATTTT. Amino acid sequence: CASSLVWAGGEGADTQYF. Filled out from reference TRBV5-6 and TRBJ2-3, the complete variable domain reads DAGVTQSPTHLIKTRGQQVTLRCSPKSGHDTVSWYQQALGQGPQFIFQYYEEEERQRGNFPDRFSGHQFPNYSSELNVNALLLGDSALYLCASSLVWAGGEGADTQYFGPGTRLTVL.

This clone was found once. V gene TRBV7-9 combines with J gene TRBJ2-7; TRBD2 agrees at 14 bases. With 4 bases clipped from V and 5 bases from J, the junction kept 4 bases outside the gene matches. The CDR3 is made up of 15 amino acids. CDR1 and CDR2 (germline): SEHNR, FQNEAQ (reference sequence). The CDR3 spells CASSSTGLAGDEQYF. CDR3 bases: TGTGCCAGCAGCTCAACGGGACTAGCGGGAGACGAGCAGTACTTC.

In nucleotides, the CDR3 is TGTGCCAGCAGCTCGGGGACAGGGGGACAAGAGACCCAGTACTTC. Its translation is CASSSGTGGQETQYF. The rearrangement uses TRBV11-2 and TRBJ2-5; TRBD1 matches at 11 bases. Trimming took 4 bases from V and 2 from J; bases not matched to a gene: 3. The CDR3 length is 15 residues. The germline V gene has CDR1 SGHAT and CDR2 FQNNGV.

The genes are TRBV28 and TRBJ1-4, with a possible D match to TRBD1 (6 bases). The CDR3 is made up of 14 amino acids. CDR1 and CDR2 (germline): MDHEN, SYDVKM. V lost 3 bases to trimming and J lost 4 bases, with 9 bases between them. The CDR3 region is CASSFGQFNEKLFF. Here the CDR3 DNA reads TGTGCCAGCAGTTTCGGACAGTTTAATGAAAAACTGTTTTTT.

The V call is TRBV25-1, the J call TRBJ2-5; no clear D gene. Trimming pared 4 bases from V and 3 bases from J, leaving 12 bases between. The CDR3 has 14 residues. CDR1 MGHDK and CDR2 SYGVNS come from the germline V gene. The CDR3 sequence is CASSASLGEETQYF. The CDR3 DNA reads as TGTGCCAGCAGTGCCTCCCTCGGAGAAGAGACCCAGTACTTC.

This sequence joins TRBV7-9 and TRBJ1-2; no clear D. Germline V gene data show CDR1 as SEHNR and CDR2 as FQNEAQ (reference sequence). The CDR3 has 13 amino acids. V was clipped by 5 bases and J by 4 bases, with 11 bases between them. CDR3 loop: CASSTSEGYGYTF. The CDR3 coding sequence is TGTGCCAGCAGCACATCAGAGGGCTATGGCTACACCTTC.

This clone was found a few times. The chain has TRBV7-9 and TRBJ2-7; the match to TRBD2 covers 8 bases. Germline values: CDR1 SEHNR, CDR2 FQNEAQ (reference sequence). CDR3 length: 17 residues. The J segment lost 3 bases and the V segment lost 5 bases, leaving 15 bases of the junction unmatched. The CDR3 nucleotides are TGTGCCAGCAGCCCGGGACTAGTCTCCCCCCGCGGCTACGAGCAGTACTTC. This encodes CASSPGLVSPRGYEQYF.

The J gene is TRBJ2-5, the V gene TRBV28; D might be TRBD2 (5 bases). V was trimmed by 5 bases and J by 10 bases, leaving 14 bases between them. Per germline, CDR1 MDHEN and CDR2 SYDVKM. The CDR3 is 12 residues long. CDR3 sequence (DNA): TGTGCCAGCAGTCGGGAAGGCTGGAGCCAGTACTTC. As protein: CASSREGWSQYF.

J is TRBJ2-3 and V is TRBV7-2; weak D call: TRBD1 (5 bases). The CDR3 is 13 amino acids. Germline V gene data show CDR1 as SGHTA and CDR2 as FQGNSA. Trimming cost V 1 base and J 6 bases, with 8 bases left between them. The CDR3 DNA is TGTGCCAGCAGCTTAGGGGGCGACGATACGCAGTATTTT. Residues: CASSLGGDDTQYF.

The chain recombines TRBV5-1 with TRBJ2-2; TRBD1 matches 10 bases. V was clipped by 1 base and J by 5 bases; unmatched bases: 5. The CDR3 has 16 residues. Germline CDR1 and CDR2: SGHRS and YFSETQ. CDR3 bases: TGCGCCAGCAGCTTGTTGGGGACAGGGGTGACCGGGGAGCTGTTTTTT. Protein: CASSLLGTGVTGELFF.

The chain uses TRBV11-3 and TRBJ2-1; 12 nucleotides align to TRBD2. The CDR3 spans 18 residues. In germline, CDR1 is SGHNT, CDR2 YENEEA. V lost 1 base, J lost 3 bases, and 7 bases stayed unmatched. The CDR3 nucleotides read TGTGCCAGCAGCTTAGGGTGGGCTAGCGGGGGGGACTACAATGAGCAGTTCTTC. As protein: CASSLGWASGGDYNEQFF.